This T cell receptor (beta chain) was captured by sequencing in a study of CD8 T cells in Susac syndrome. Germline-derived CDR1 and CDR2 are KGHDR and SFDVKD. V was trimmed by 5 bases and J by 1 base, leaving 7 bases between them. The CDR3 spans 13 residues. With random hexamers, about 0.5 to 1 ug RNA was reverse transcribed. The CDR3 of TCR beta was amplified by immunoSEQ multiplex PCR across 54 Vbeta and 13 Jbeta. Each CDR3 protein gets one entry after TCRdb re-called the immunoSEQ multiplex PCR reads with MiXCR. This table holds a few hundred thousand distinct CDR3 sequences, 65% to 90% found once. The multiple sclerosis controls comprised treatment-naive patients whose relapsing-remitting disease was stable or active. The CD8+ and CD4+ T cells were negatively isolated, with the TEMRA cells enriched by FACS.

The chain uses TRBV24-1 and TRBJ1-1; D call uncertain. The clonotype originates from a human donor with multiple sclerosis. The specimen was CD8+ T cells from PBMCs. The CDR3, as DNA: TGTGCCACCAGTGGGCAGAGGAACACTGAAGCTTTCTTT. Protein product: CATSGQRNTEAFF.